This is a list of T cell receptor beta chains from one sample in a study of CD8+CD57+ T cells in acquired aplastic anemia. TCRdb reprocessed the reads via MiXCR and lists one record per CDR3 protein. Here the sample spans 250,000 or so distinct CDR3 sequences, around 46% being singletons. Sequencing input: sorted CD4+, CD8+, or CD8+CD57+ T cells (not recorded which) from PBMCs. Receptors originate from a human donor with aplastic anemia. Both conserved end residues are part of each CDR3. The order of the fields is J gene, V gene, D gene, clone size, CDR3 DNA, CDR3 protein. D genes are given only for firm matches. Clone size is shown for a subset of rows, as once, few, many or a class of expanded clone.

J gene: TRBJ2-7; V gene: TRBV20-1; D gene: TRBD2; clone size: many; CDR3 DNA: TGCAGTGCTAATTTAGTCGGGACTAGCGGTTCCTACGAGCAGTACTTC; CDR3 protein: CSANLVGTSGSYEQYF
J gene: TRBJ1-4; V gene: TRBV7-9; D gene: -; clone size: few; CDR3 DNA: TGTGCCAGCAGCGAACCGGGTCCTAATGAAAAACTGTTTTTT; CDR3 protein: CASSEPGPNEKLFF
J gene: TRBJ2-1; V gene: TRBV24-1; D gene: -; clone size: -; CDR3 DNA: TGTGCCAGCCGCATACGGGGAGACAGGACATACAATGAGCAGTTCTTC; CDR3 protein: CASRIRGDRTYNEQFF
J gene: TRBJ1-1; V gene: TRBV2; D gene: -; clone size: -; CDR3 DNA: TGTGCCAGCAGTGACAGGGAAAGGTTCACTGAAGCTTTCTTT; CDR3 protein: CASSDRERFTEAFF
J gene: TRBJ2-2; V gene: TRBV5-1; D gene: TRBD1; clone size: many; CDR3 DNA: TGCGCCAGCAGCCCTAACGCGGGACAGGGGGCCGGGGAGCTGTTTTTT; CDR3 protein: CASSPNAGQGAGELFF
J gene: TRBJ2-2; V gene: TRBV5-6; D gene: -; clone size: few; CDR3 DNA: TGTGCCAGCAGTCGCCAGTGGGACACGAACACCGGGGAGCTGGTTTTT; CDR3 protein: CASSRQWDTNTGELVF
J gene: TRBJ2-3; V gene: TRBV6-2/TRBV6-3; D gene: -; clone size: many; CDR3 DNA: TGTGCCAGCAGTCCCCCGAGGGAGACAGATACGCAGTATTTT; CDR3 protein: CASSPPRETDTQYF
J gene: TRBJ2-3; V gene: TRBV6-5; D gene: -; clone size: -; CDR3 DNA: TGTGCCGGCAACGCCTGGAAGTTCACAGATACGCAGTATTTT; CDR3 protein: CAGNAWKFTDTQYF
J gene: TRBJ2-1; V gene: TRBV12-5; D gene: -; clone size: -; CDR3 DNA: TGTGCCAGCAGTTTAGAACCCCCCGGCCGGTACGATGAGCAGTTCTTC; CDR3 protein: CASSLEPPGRYDEQFF
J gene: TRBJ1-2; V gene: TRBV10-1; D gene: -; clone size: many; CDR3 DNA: TGCGCCAGCAGCCCAGGGACCACCCATGGCTACACCTTC; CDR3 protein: CASSPGTTHGYTF
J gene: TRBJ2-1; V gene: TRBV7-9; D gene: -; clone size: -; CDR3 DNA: TGTGCCAGCAGCTTAGAAGGCAGAGATGAGCAGTTCTTC; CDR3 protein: CASSLEGRDEQFF
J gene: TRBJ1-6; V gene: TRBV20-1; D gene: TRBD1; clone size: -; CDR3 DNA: TGCAGTGCGTGGGACAGGGTAAATTCACCCCTCCACTTT; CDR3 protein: CSAWDRVNSPLHF
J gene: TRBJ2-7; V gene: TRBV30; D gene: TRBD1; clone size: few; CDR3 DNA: TGTGCCTGGGAGGTTGGACAGGCGAGCTCCTACGAGCAGTACTTC; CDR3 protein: CAWEVGQASSYEQYF
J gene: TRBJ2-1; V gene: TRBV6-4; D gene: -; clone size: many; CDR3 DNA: TGTGCCAGCAGTGAGGCCAGGAGGGGATACAATGAGCAGTTCTTC; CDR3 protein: CASSEARRGYNEQFF
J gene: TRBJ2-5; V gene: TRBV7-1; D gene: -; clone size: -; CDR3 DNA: TGTGCCAGCAGCTCAGGAGGGCCGGGAGCGTCAGAGACCCAGTACTTC; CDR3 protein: CASSSGGPGASETQYF
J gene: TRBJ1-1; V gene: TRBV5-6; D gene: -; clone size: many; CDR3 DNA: TGTGCCAGCAGCTTACTCGGATTCGTGGGCACTGAAGCTTTCTTT; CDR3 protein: CASSLLGFVGTEAFF
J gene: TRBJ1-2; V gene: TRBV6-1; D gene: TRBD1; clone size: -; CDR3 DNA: TGTGCCAGCAGCGAAGACAGGGGTGGGCACTATGGCTACACCTTC; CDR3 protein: CASSEDRGGHYGYTF
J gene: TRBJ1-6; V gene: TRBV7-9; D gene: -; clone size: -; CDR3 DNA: TGTGCCAGCAGCGGCGGGCGGACCCGTAATTCACCCCTCCACTTT; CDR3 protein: CASSGGRTRNSPLHF
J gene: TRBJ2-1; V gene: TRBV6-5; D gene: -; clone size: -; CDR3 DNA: TGTGGCAGCAGTTACTCATCGTACAATGAGCAGTTCTTC; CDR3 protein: CGSSYSSYNEQFF
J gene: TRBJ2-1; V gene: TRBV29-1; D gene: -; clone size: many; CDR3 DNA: TGCAGCGTTCGTGACAGTAACTACAATGAGCAGTTCTTC; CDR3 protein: CSVRDSNYNEQFF
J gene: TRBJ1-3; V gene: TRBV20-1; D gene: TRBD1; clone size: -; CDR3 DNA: TGCAGTGCTAGTGAACAGGGGAGAAACACCATATATTTT; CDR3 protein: CSASEQGRNTIYF
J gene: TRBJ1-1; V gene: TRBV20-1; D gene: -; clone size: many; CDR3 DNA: TGCAGTGCTAGAGAAGGGACTCCTAACACTGAAGCTTTCTTT; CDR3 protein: CSAREGTPNTEAFF
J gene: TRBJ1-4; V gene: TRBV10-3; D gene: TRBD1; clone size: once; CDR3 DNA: TGTGCCACCAAAAGAAGGGACAGGGAAATTCTGGAACTGTTTTTT; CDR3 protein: CATKRRDREILELFF
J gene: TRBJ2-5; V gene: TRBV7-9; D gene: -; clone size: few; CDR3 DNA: TGTGCCAGCAGTTTATCAGGACTTAAGGGAAAAGAGACCCAGTACTTC; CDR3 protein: CASSLSGLKGKETQYF
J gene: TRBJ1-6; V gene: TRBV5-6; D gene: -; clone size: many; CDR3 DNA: TGTGCCAGCAGCTGGGGCCTTTCACCCCTCCACTTT; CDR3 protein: CASSWGLSPLHF
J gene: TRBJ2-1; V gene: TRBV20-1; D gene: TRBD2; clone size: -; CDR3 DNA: TGCAGTGCTAGGTATAGCGGGACGTACAATGAGCAGTTCTTC; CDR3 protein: CSARYSGTYNEQFF
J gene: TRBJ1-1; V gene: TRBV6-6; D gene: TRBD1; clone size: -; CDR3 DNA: TGTGCCAGCAGTTTTACCGACAGGGTTAAGGGGAACACTGAAGCTTTCTTT; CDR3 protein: CASSFTDRVKGNTEAFF
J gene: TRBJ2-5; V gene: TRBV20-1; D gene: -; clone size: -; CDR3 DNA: TGCAGTGCTAGGGACGGCGGCAGAGAGACCCAGTACTTC; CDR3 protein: CSARDGGRETQYF
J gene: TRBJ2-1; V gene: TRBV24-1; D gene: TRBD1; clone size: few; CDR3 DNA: TGTGCCACCAGCAGGGGGCTAGGGGAGCAGTTCTTC; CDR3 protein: CATSRGLGEQFF
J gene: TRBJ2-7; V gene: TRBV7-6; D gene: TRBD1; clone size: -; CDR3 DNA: TGTGCCAGCAGCGTCCGACAGGGCCCCTACGAGCAGTACTTC; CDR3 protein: CASSVRQGPYEQYF
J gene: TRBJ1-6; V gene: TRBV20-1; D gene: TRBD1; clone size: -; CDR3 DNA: TGCAGTGCTAGAAACGCAGGGGGCGAAGGTACACCCCTCCACTTT; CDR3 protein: CSARNAGGEGTPLHF
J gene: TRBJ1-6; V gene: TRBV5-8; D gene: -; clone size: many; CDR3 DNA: TGTGCCAGCAGCTTGGCTAATTCACCCCTCCACTTT; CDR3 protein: CASSLANSPLHF
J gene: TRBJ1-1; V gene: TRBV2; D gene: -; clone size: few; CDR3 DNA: TGTGCCAGCAGTCGGGCCCGGGGCACTGAAGCTTTCTTT; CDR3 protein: CASSRARGTEAFF
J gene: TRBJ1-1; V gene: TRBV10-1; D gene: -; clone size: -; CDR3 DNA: TGCGCCAGCAGTGAGGGCAGGGTGAACGCTGAAGCTTTCTTT; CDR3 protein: CASSEGRVNAEAFF
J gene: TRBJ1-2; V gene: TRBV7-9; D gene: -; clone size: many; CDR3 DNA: TGTGCCAGCAGCCAACGGACGGATTCAGACACCTTC; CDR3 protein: CASSQRTDSDTF
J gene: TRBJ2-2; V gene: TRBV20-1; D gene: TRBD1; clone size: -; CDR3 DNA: TGCAGTGCTAGGGCAAACGACAGGGGGCTGTTTTTT; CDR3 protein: CSARANDRGLFF
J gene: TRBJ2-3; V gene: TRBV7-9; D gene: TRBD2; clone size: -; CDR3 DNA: TGTGCCAGCAGTCGCCCGGGACTAGGCACAGATACGCAGTATTTT; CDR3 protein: CASSRPGLGTDTQYF
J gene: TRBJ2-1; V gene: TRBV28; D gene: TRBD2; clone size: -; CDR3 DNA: TGTGCCAGCAGTTCGGGAGGGACTAGCGGGGATACGCAGTTCTTC; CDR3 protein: CASSSGGTSGDTQFF
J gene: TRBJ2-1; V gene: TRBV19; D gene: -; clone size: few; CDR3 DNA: TGTGCCAGTAGTATCTCCCGGGGCTCCTACAATGAGCAGTTCTTC; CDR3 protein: CASSISRGSYNEQFF
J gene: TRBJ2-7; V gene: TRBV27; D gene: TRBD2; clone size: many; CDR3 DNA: TGTGCCAGCAGACCTAGCGGGAGGGACGAGCAGTACTTC; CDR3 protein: CASRPSGRDEQYF